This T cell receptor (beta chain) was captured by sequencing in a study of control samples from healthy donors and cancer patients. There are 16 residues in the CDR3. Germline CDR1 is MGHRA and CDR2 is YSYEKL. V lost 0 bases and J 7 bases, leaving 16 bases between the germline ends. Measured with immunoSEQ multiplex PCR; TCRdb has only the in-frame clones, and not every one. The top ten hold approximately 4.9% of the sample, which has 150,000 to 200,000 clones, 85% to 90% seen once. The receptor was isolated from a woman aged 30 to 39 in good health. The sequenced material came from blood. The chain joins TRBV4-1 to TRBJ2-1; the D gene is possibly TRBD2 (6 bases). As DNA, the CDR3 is TGCGCCAGCAGCCAAGACCCAAGCGGGCCTCGAAATGAGCAGTTCTTC. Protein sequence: CASSQDPSGPRNEQFF.